These 20 T cell receptor beta chains were sequenced from one sample in a study of CD8+ T cells in alopecia areata. RNA was extracted and reverse transcribed into cDNA as the sequencing template. TCRdb's copy holds only in-frame clones and misses some; the assay was immunoSEQ multiplex PCR. The sample lists some 160,000 clones; about two thirds were seen once. The sample consisted of CD8+ T cells sorted from blood. These receptors were taken from a human donor in good health.

The chain couples TRBV25-1 to TRBJ2-1; D gene uncertain. The germline CDR1 and CDR2 sequences are MGHDK and SYGVNS. V lost 3 bases to trimming and J lost 8 bases, with 5 bases between them. CDR3 length equals 11 residues. CDR3 in amino acids: CASSDFDEQFF. DNA of the CDR3: TGTGCCAGCAGTGACTTCGATGAGCAGTTCTTC.

The V call is TRBV25-1, the J call TRBJ2-7; the D gene could be TRBD1 or TRBD2 (6 bases each). The germline gives CDR1 MGHDK, CDR2 SYGVNS. The germline V and J ends were trimmed by 8 bases and 4 bases, with 21 bases remaining between them. The CDR3 totals 15 residues. Here the CDR3 DNA reads TGTGCCAGCTACTTCGGCGGGACACCGTCTTACGAGCAGTACTTC. Amino acid sequence: CASYFGGTPSYEQYF.

The chain links TRBV14 to TRBJ2-2, with D uncertain. CDR3 length: 15 amino acids. The germline CDR1 and CDR2 sequences are SGHDN and FVKESK. V was cut by 1 base and J by 4 bases, with 10 bases left in between. The CDR3 is CASSQAGSLTGELFF. Here the CDR3 DNA reads TGTGCCAGCAGCCAAGCGGGTTCCCTCACCGGGGAGCTGTTTTTT.

This chain connects TRBV7-6 to TRBJ2-7, with TRBD1 as a possible D gene (6 bases). Germline V lookup: CDR1 SGHVS, CDR2 FNYEAQ. The CDR3 runs 12 residues. With 3 bases removed from V and 4 bases from J, the gap between germline ends came to 7 bases. The CDR3: CASSLGAYEQYF. The CDR3 DNA reads TGTGCCAGCAGCTTGGGGGCTTACGAGCAGTACTTC.

Of note for this clone: A junction end diverges from the germline sequence, so it may reflect a read error. The chain links TRBV7-7 to TRBJ2-5; 8 bases fit TRBD2. This CDR3 region has 16 residues. The V gene's germline CDR1 is SSHAT and CDR2 FNYEAQ (reference sequence). The chain's CDR3 is CASSLSPTSVGETQYF. The CDR3, as DNA: TGTGCTAGCAGCTTATCCCCGACTAGCGTCGGAGAGACCCAGTACTTC.

V is TRBV25-1 and J is TRBJ2-5, with D perhaps matching TRBD1 or TRBD2 (5 bases each). CDR1 and CDR2 from the germline V gene are MGHDK and SYGVNS. Trimming removed 2 bases from V and 3 bases from J, with 7 bases in between. The CDR3 runs to 13 residues. The CDR3 region has the DNA TGTGCCAGCAGTGAAGGGACCAAAGAGACCCAGTACTTC. Protein: CASSEGTKETQYF.

This clone was detected once. The chain links TRBV9 to TRBJ1-3; the D is unclear. V was trimmed by 4 bases and J by 3 bases, leaving 14 bases between them. CDR3 length: 15 residues. CDR1 and CDR2 from the germline V gene are SGDLS and YYNGEE. CDR3 bases: TGTGCCAGCAGCCCCAGTTTTCGGGATGGAAACACCATATATTTT. Amino acid sequence: CASSPSFRDGNTIYF.

CDR3 sequence: CASSLVAGRTEAFF. The DNA of the CDR3 is TGTGCCAGCAGCTTAGTGGCAGGGCGGACTGAAGCTTTCTTT. This rearrangement joins TRBV7-9 to TRBJ1-1; the D gene is possibly TRBD1 (5 bases). V shed 1 base and J shed 5 bases, with 11 bases lying between them. Germline lookup yields CDR1 SEHNR and CDR2 FQNEAQ (reference sequence). This CDR3 region has 14 residues.

V and J are TRBV4-2 and TRBJ2-7, with TRBD1 matching 11 bases. The junction had 5 bases not matched to a gene; V was cut back by 1 base and J by 6 bases. CDR1 is LGHNA, CDR2 YNFKEQ, per germline. This CDR3 contains 15 residues. CDR3 sequence: CASSQAWTGGFEQYF. CDR3 sequence (DNA): TGTGCCAGCAGCCAAGCCTGGACAGGGGGCTTCGAGCAGTACTTC.

A word on this clone: The junction departs from germline at one end; a sequencing error may be responsible. This chain uses TRBV27 with TRBJ2-2; D gene ambiguous. CDR3 length: 13 amino acids. Germline lookup yields CDR1 MNHEY and CDR2 SMNVEV (reference sequence). CDR3 DNA sequence: TGTGCCAGCAGTTTGCCCCACACTGGGGAGCTGTTTTTT. Encoded protein: CASSLPHTGELFF.

This rearrangement joins TRBV25-1 to TRBJ2-3; weak D call: TRBD2 (5 bases). The length of the CDR3 is 15 residues. Per the germline V gene, CDR1 is MGHDK and CDR2 is SYGVNS. Trimming cost V 0 bases and J 5 bases, with 12 bases left between them. The CDR3 loop is CASSEYRGAVDTQYF. The CDR3 DNA is TGTGCCAGCAGTGAATATCGGGGAGCTGTAGATACGCAGTATTTT.

In regard to this clone: The likely explanation is a read error, given a far larger clone one base away. This chain links TRBV11-2 with TRBJ2-1; D uncertain. The length of the CDR3 is 12 residues. CDR1 and CDR2 from the germline V gene are SGHAT and FQNNGV. Trimming pared 6 bases from V and 6 bases from J, leaving 9 bases between. CDR3 nucleotide sequence: TGTGCCAGCAGTCCCGTAAGCAATGAGCAGTTCTTC. This encodes CASSPVSNEQFF.

DNA of the CDR3: TGTGCCAGCAGTGAAGGGGACAGGGTCTACGAGCAGTACTTC. Amino acids: CASSEGDRVYEQYF. The chain recombines TRBV2 with TRBJ2-7; 9 nucleotides line up with TRBD1. Losses at the gene ends were 1 base for V and 3 bases for J; bases not matched to a gene: 1. Germline loops: CDR1 SNHLY, CDR2 FYNNEI. This CDR3 comprises 14 residues.

The V and J genes are TRBV9 and TRBJ2-7, with TRBD1 identical over 7 bases. J was trimmed by 5 bases and V by 4 bases; bases with no gene match: 3. The CDR3 consists of 12 residues. The germline gives CDR1 SGDLS, CDR2 YYNGEE. The CDR3 DNA follows: TGTGCCAGCAGCCCTCAGGGGGACGAGCAGTACTTC. It is translated as CASSPQGDEQYF.

To note about this clone: Additional DNA sequences in this sample encode the identical CDR3. J is TRBJ2-7 and V is TRBV29-1; 7 bases fit TRBD1. V dropped 7 bases and J dropped 2; count of bases not matched to a gene: 2. Germline values: CDR1 SQVTM, CDR2 ANQGSEA. The CDR3 covers 11 residues. DNA of the CDR3: TGCAGCGGACAGGGTCCCTACGAGCAGTACTTC. As protein: CSGQGPYEQYF.

This clone is a singleton in its sample. This chain links TRBV4-2 with TRBJ1-2; D gene uncertain. V lost 0 bases and J 1 base, leaving 9 bases between the germline ends. The CDR3 covers 15 residues. Germline CDR1 and CDR2: LGHNA and YNFKEQ. Written as DNA, the CDR3 is TGTGCCAGCAGCCAAGAGATAACCCTTAACTATGGCTACACCTTC. It yields the protein CASSQEITLNYGYTF.

The rearrangement links TRBV29-1 to TRBJ2-1; no reliable D call. Trimming pared 0 bases from V and 4 bases from J, leaving 10 bases between. This CDR3 region has 14 residues. Germline CDR1 is SQVTM and CDR2 is ANQGSEA. CDR3 DNA sequence: TGCAGCGTTGAAGATACCACAGTATACAATGAGCAGTTCTTC. Amino acids: CSVEDTTVYNEQFF.

This clone showed up just a few times. The rearrangement uses TRBV29-1 and TRBJ2-7; no clear D gene. Trimming cost V 4 bases and J 0 bases, with 10 bases left between them. CDR3 size: 13 residues. Germline lookup yields CDR1 SQVTM and CDR2 ANQGSEA. The CDR3, as DNA: TGCAGCGTTGGGAGCCGCGGCTCCTACGAGCAGTACTTC. Translating gives CSVGSRGSYEQYF.

This chain uses TRBV5-1 with TRBJ2-1; no firm D call. The germline V gene encodes CDR1 SGHRS and CDR2 YFSETQ. The CDR3 is 12 residues long. Between the trimmed V and J ends, which lost 0 bases and 5 bases, there was a span of 3 bases. CDR3 nucleotide sequence: TGCGCCAGCAGCTTGGCGAACAATGAGCAGTTCTTC. As protein: CASSLANNEQFF.

This clone occurred once. The CDR3 sequence: CASSFPSGSTDTQYF. CDR3 coding DNA: TGTGCCAGCAGCTTCCCTAGCGGCAGCACAGATACGCAGTATTTT. The V gene is TRBV9, the J gene TRBJ2-3; 7 positions match TRBD2. V shed 4 bases and J 0 bases; nucleotides not matched to a gene: 5. The CDR3 spans 15 residues. Germline V gene data show CDR1 as SGDLS and CDR2 as YYNGEE.